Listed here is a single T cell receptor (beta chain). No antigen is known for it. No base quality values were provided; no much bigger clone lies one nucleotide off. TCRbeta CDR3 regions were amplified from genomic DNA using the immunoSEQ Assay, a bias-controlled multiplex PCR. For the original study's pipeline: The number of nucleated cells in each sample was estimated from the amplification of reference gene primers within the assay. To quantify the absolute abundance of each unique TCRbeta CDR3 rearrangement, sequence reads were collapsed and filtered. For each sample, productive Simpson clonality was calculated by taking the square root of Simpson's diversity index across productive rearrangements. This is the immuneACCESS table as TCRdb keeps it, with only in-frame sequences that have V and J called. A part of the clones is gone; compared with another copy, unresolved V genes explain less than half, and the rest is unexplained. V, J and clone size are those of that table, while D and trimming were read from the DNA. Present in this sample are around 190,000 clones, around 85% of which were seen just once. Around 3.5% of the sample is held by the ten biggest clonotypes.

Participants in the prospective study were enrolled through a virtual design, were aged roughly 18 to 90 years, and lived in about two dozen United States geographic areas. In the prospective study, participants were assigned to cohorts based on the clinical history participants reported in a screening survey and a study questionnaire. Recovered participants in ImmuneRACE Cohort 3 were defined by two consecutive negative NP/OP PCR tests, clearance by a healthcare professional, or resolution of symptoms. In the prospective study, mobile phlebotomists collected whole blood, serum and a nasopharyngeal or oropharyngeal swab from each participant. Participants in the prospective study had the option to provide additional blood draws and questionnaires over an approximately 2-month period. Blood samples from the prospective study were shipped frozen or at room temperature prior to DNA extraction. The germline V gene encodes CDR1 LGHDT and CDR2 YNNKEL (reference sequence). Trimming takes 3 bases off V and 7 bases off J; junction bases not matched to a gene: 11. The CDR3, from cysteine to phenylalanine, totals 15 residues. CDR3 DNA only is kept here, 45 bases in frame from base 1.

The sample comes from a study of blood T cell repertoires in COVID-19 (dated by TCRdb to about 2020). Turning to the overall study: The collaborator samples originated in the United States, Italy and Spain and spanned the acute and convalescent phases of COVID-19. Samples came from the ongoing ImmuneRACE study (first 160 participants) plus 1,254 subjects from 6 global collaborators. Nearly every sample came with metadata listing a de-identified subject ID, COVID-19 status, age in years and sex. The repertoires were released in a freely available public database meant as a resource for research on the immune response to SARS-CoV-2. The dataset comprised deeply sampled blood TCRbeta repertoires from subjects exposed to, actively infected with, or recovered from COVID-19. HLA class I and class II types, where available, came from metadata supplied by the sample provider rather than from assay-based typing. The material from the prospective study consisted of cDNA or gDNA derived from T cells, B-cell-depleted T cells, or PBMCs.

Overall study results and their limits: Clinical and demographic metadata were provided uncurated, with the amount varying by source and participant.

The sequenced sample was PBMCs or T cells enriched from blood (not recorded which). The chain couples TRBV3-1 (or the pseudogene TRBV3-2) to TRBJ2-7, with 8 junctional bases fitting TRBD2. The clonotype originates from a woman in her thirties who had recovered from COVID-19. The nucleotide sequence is TGTGCCAGCAGCCAGACTAGCGTCTGGGCGGGGGAGCAGTACTTC. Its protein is CASSQTSVWAGEQYF.